Following are 18 T cell receptor beta chains from one sample sequenced in a study of T cell clonality in common variable immunodeficiency. Generated by immunoSEQ multiplex PCR, the TCRdb table keeps only in-frame clones and is missing some. The data show 30,000 to 40,000 clones, with none appearing a single time. The sequencing input was peripheral blood mononuclear cells. The receptors derive from a person between 18 and 75 years old in good health.

This clone was counted a few times. The CDR3 region is CASSLGSAQGERTYEQYF. Incomplete CDR3 DNA: TGCGCCAGCAGCTTGGGGTCCGCACAGGGAGAGAGAACCTACGAG. The chain combines TRBV5-1 with TRBJ2-7, with D perhaps matching TRBD1 (6 bases). The CDR3 goes on 3 residues after the read ends, and that part is filled in from the germline J gene. Trimming took 0 bases from V and 2 from J, leaving 21 bases between them. CDR3 length: 18 amino acids. The germline V gene encodes CDR1 SGHRS and CDR2 YFSETQ. Based on the CDR3 plus reference TRBV5-1 and TRBJ2-7, the full variable domain is KAGVTQTPRYLIKTRGQQVTLSCSPISGHRSVSWYQQTPGQGLQFLFEYFSETQRNKGNFPGRFSGRQFSNSRSEMNVSTLELGDSALYLCASSLGSAQGERTYEQYFGPGTRLTVT.

This clone was seen repeatedly, ten times or more. The read comes to an end 3 residues before the CDR3 does, leaving the germline J gene to fill in the end. This chain connects TRBV10-3 to TRBJ2-1; 10 bases match TRBD2. Trimming removed 4 bases from V and 6 bases from J; junction bases left unmatched: 6. CDR3 size: 15 residues. Germline-derived CDR1 and CDR2 are ENHRY and SYGVKD. The CDR3: CAISVTGLALNEQFF. The sequenced part of the CDR3 DNA is TGTGCCATCAGTGTCACGGGACTAGCGCTCAATGAG.

In regard to this clone: The read is 3 residues too short to cover the CDR3 end, so that end is filled in from the germline J gene. This chain links TRBV18 with TRBJ1-5; D is uncertain. The CDR3 is 13 amino acids. Trimming cost V 2 bases and J 7 bases, with 9 bases left between them. Germline CDR1 reads KGHSH; CDR2 reads LQKENI. The CDR3 protein is CASSPGQEQPQHF. CDR3 bases read: TGTGCCAGCTCACCAGGTCAGGAGCAGCCC.

This clone was found many times. The CDR3 goes on 3 residues after the read ends, and that part is filled in from the germline J gene. The chain is built from TRBV7-6 and TRBJ2-5, with D unresolved. Germline-derived CDR1 and CDR2 are SGHVS and FNYEAQ. V lost 4 bases, J lost 2 bases, and 2 bases lay in between. This CDR3 is built from 11 residues. CDR3 sequence reads: CASSSQETQYF. The CDR3 bases that were read are TGTGCCAGCAGCTCGCAAGAGACC.

This clone was recorded at least ten times. The read ends 3 residues before the CDR3 terminus; that terminus is restored from the germline J gene. V and J are TRBV12-3 or TRBV12-4 and TRBJ2-1; perhaps D is TRBD1 or TRBD2 (5 bases each). Between the trimmed V and J ends, which lost 6 bases and 6 bases, there was a span of 18 bases. This CDR3 is built from 15 residues. The sequenced part of the CDR3 DNA is TGTGCCAGCAGCGCCGCGAGCGTGAGGGGCAATGAG. Residues: CASSAASVRGNE. The entire CDR3 sequence reads CASSAASVRGNEQFF.

This clone was seen only a few times. The read is 3 residues too short to cover the CDR3 end, so that end is filled in from the germline J gene. This sequence joins TRBV6-1 and TRBJ2-7; 7 bases match TRBD1. This CDR3 has 13 residues. The V gene end was trimmed by 3 bases and the J gene end by 3 bases; junction bases not matched to a gene: 2. CDR1 is MNHNS and CDR2 is SASEGT in the germline V gene. The chain's CDR3 is CASSERDSYEQYF. The covered CDR3 bases are TGTGCCAGCAGTGAGAGGGACAGCTACGAG.

This clone was counted ten times or more. The CDR3 goes on 3 residues after the read ends, and that part is filled in from the germline J gene. The chain employs TRBV7-2 and TRBJ2-7, with D unclear. The length of the CDR3 is 13 residues. Germline V gives CDR1 SGHTA, CDR2 FQGNSA. V was shortened by 0 bases and J by 0 bases, with 3 bases between the two germline ends. CDR3: CASSLASSYEQYF. Incomplete CDR3 DNA: TGTGCCAGCAGCTTAGCTAGCTCCTACGAG.

About this clone: The DNA ends 3 residues before the CDR3 does, and the rest of the CDR3 is filled in from the germline J gene. The chain is built from TRBV19 and TRBJ1-2; possible D gene TRBD1, 5 bases. CDR3 length equals 12 residues. CDR1 and CDR2 (germline): LNHDA, SQIVND (reference sequence). CDR3 DNA (partial): TGTGCCAGTAGGGGGGACTCCTACGAC. Translated: CASRGDSYD. The CDR3, in full, reads CASRGDSYDYTF.

This clone was detected ten times or more. The DNA ends 3 residues before the CDR3 does, and the rest of the CDR3 is filled in from the germline J gene. This chain uses TRBV6-1 with TRBJ2-5, with D uncertain. CDR1 is MNHNS, CDR2 SASEGT, per germline. Trimming removed 3 bases from V and 4 bases from J, with 15 bases in between. CDR3 length: 15 amino acids. The CDR3 is CASSELRIRAETQYF. The CDR3 bases that were read are TGTGCCAGCAGTGAGCTCCGAATAAGGGCAGAGACC.

Many counts were recorded for this clone. The DNA ends 3 residues before the CDR3 does, and the rest of the CDR3 is filled in from the germline J gene. The gene calls are TRBV10-3 and TRBJ1-1, with D perhaps TRBD1 (5 bases). This CDR3 contains 11 residues. Trimming pared 6 bases from V and 7 bases from J, leaving 9 bases between. Germline values: CDR1 ENHRY, CDR2 SYGVKD. The DNA read from the CDR3 is TGTGCCATCAGCGGTGGACATGAA. Its translation: CAISGGHE. The entire CDR3 protein is CAISGGHEAFF.

This clone appeared many times. With the read ending 3 residues before the CDR3 end, the germline J gene is used to fill in that end. V and J are TRBV7-8 and TRBJ2-1, with 8 bases that match TRBD2. The CDR3 extends over 17 amino acids. Germline-derived CDR1 and CDR2 are SGHVS and FQNEAQ. The ends lost 2 bases at V and 5 bases at J; junction bases unmatched: 11. The DNA read from the CDR3 is TGTGCCAGCAGCTTACCGACGTTAGCGGGAAGGAACAATGAG. Amino acids: CASSLPTLAGRNNE. The complete CDR3 sequence is CASSLPTLAGRNNEQFF.

This clone was observed a few times. Coverage ceases 3 residues before the CDR3 finishes, and the germline J gene fills in the end. The chain uses TRBV19 and TRBJ2-5; D possibly corresponds to TRBD2 (6 bases). Trimming shortened V by 3 bases and J by 1 base, and 15 bases separated the two germline ends. The CDR3 consists of 16 residues. The germline V gene encodes CDR1 LNHDA and CDR2 SQIVND (reference sequence). The DNA read from the CDR3 is TGTGCCAGTAGTATGCAGGAGACAGCGGGCCAAGAGACC. Its translation: CASSMQETAGQET. The entire CDR3 protein is CASSMQETAGQETQYF.

Comment on this clone: Coverage ceases 3 residues before the CDR3 finishes, and the germline J gene fills in the end. J is TRBJ1-1 and V is TRBV7-6; 9 bases agree with TRBD1. The V gene's germline CDR1 is SGHVS and CDR2 FNYEAQ. This CDR3 is built from 15 residues. CDR3 DNA (partial): TGTGCCAGCAGCTTACCCGGGACAGGGTTCAGGGAG. Translating gives CASSLPGTGFRE. The CDR3 as a whole reads CASSLPGTGFREAFF.

Regarding this clone: The sequenced fragment ends 3 residues before the CDR3 boundary, so the rest is inferred from the germline J gene. The rearrangement uses TRBV20-1 and TRBJ2-1, with TRBD2 matching over 10 bases. Germline trimming cut 3 bases from V and 4 bases from J; bases unmatched to any gene: 12. This CDR3 has 17 amino acids. Germline loops: CDR1 DFQATT, CDR2 SNEGSKA (reference sequence). CDR3 amino acids: CSASPLAGVFQYNEQFF. The covered CDR3 bases are TGCAGTGCTAGTCCCCTAGCGGGAGTCTTTCAGTACAATGAG.

This clone has at least ten counts. The sequence runs out 3 residues before the end of the CDR3; the remainder is reconstructed from the germline J gene. The chain carries TRBV18 and TRBJ2-3; either TRBD1 or TRBD2 may supply D (7 bases each). The germline gives CDR1 KGHSH, CDR2 LQKENI. This CDR3 has 17 residues. The germline V and J ends were trimmed by 6 bases and 0 bases, with 19 bases remaining between them. The CDR3 sequence is CASSREERGLSTDTQYF. The sequenced CDR3 bases are TGTGCCAGCTCTCGGGAGGAGAGGGGGCTGAGCACAGATACG.

Ten or more counts support this clone. The sequence runs out 3 residues before the end of the CDR3; the remainder is reconstructed from the germline J gene. The chain has TRBV20-1 and TRBJ2-3; tentative D call: TRBD2 (6 bases). This CDR3 is 17 amino acids long. Germline V gene data show CDR1 as DFQATT and CDR2 as SNEGSKA (reference sequence). The V and J ends lost 5 bases and 3 bases respectively, with 24 bases between them. CDR3 DNA (partial): TGCAGTGCTTTACCCCCCTTAGGGCGGGATGTAACAGATACG. It specifies CSALPPLGRDVTDT. The whole CDR3 region reads CSALPPLGRDVTDTQYF.

This clone has a count of ten or more. The part of the CDR3 DNA that was read is TGTGCCAGCTCCATGAGCGGGATCTATGGC. This codes for CASSMSGIYG. The full CDR3 reads CASSMSGIYGYTF. V gene TRBV28 combines with J gene TRBJ1-2; D is unresolved. The read ends 3 residues before the CDR3 terminus; that terminus is restored from the germline J gene. CDR1 and CDR2 (germline): MDHEN, SYDVKM. The CDR3 is 13 amino acids. Trimming pared 8 bases from V and 4 bases from J, leaving 14 bases between.

This clone was detected ten times or more. Read coverage stops 3 residues before the CDR3 terminus; the germline J gene supplies the remainder. The chain carries TRBV5-6 and TRBJ2-1; TRBD2 matches at 8 bases. The CDR3 loop spans 15 amino acids. The germline V gene encodes CDR1 SGHDT and CDR2 YYEEEE. V shed 0 bases and J 1 base; nucleotides not matched to a gene: 0. Partial CDR3 DNA: TGTGCCAGCAGCTTGGGCGGGAGGTCCTACAATGAG. Its protein is CASSLGGRSYNE. From start to end, the CDR3 is CASSLGGRSYNEQFF.